A single sample is the source of the 17 T cell receptor beta chains below, sequenced in a study of blood T cell repertoires in COVID-19. Only in-frame clones appear in the TCRdb table, and some are missing; sequencing was by immunoSEQ multiplex PCR. The sample lists 110,000 to 150,000 clones, about 82% occurring once. Material: PBMCs or T cells enriched from blood (not recorded which). The receptors derive from a woman aged 40 to 55 who had recovered from COVID-19.

The chain is built from TRBV19 and TRBJ1-5; the D is unclear. The CDR3 covers 15 residues. Trimming removed 7 bases from V and 0 bases from J, with 13 bases in between. Germline loops: CDR1 LNHDA, CDR2 SQIVND (reference sequence). CDR3 DNA: TGTGCCAGTACCCAAGGGAGGGATAGCAATCAGCCCCAGCATTTT. This gives the protein CASTQGRDSNQPQHF.

The chain uses TRBV5-1 and TRBJ2-1; D may be TRBD1 (5 bases). V dropped 4 bases and J dropped 10 bases, with 21 bases sitting between them. The CDR3 loop spans 15 amino acids. CDR1 SGHRS and CDR2 YFSETQ come from the germline V gene. CDR3 in amino acids: CASSLAQGYLGEQFF. The CDR3 DNA is TGCGCCAGCAGCCTGGCGCAGGGCTATCTAGGGGAGCAGTTCTTC. Full variable domain (missing parts from reference TRBV5-1 and TRBJ2-1): KAGVTQTPRYLIKTRGQQVTLSCSPISGHRSVSWYQQTPGQGLQFLFEYFSETQRNKGNFPGRFSGRQFSNSRSEMNVSTLELGDSALYLCASSLAQGYLGEQFFGPGTRLTVL.

The rearrangement joins TRBV6-5 to TRBJ1-2, with D unclear. V was clipped by 6 bases and J by 6 bases, with 11 bases between them. Germline V gene lookup returns CDR1 MNHEY and CDR2 SVGAGI. This CDR3 contains 12 residues. The CDR3 loop reads CASSFGLDGYTF. For the CDR3, the DNA is TGTGCCAGCAGCTTTGGACTCGATGGCTACACCTTC.

The rearrangement links TRBV5-1 to TRBJ2-1; possible D gene TRBD1, 5 bases. V was clipped by 4 bases and J by 5 bases, with 10 bases between them. The CDR3 spans 13 residues. CDR1 SGHRS and CDR2 YFSETQ come from the germline V gene. In DNA form, the CDR3 reads TGCGCCAGCAGCGTGGCGACAGACAATGAGCAGTTCTTC. This gives the protein CASSVATDNEQFF.

This chain connects TRBV5-8 to TRBJ2-1; 16 bases are a match to TRBD2. CDR1 SGHTS and CDR2 YDEGEE come from the germline V gene. The CDR3 extends over 15 amino acids. With 4 bases clipped from V and 8 bases from J, the junction kept 3 bases outside the gene matches. The CDR3 nucleotides read TGTGCCAGCAGCCCCGGGACTAGCGGGGGGGATGAGCAGTTCTTC. Its translation: CASSPGTSGGDEQFF.

The chain has TRBV27 and TRBJ2-1, with 11 bases identical to TRBD2. J was trimmed by 8 bases and V by 0 bases; bases with no gene match: 15. The germline CDR1 and CDR2 sequences are MNHEY and SMNVEV (reference sequence). The CDR3 totals 19 residues. CDR3 loop: CASSLSPLAGGRRDDEQFF. In nucleotides, the CDR3 is TGTGCCAGCAGTTTATCGCCGTTAGCGGGAGGGAGGAGGGACGATGAGCAGTTCTTC.

The chain employs TRBV6-1 and TRBJ1-1; D is undetermined. Germline-derived CDR1 and CDR2 are MNHNS and SASEGT. V lost 3 bases and J 6 bases, leaving 11 bases between the germline ends. The CDR3 totals 13 residues. DNA for the CDR3: TGTGCCAGCAGTGAGTTAGCGGGTGCTGAAGCTTTCTTT. Protein product: CASSELAGAEAFF.

The chain carries TRBV11-2 and TRBJ2-2; 13 bases match TRBD2. Germline CDR1 SGHAT, CDR2 FQNNGV. V lost 5 bases to trimming and J lost 7 bases; unmatched junction nucleotides: 7. This CDR3 region has 16 residues. The CDR3 DNA reads as TGTGCCAGCAGCCGTACTAGCGGGAGGGCCATCGGGGAGCTGTTTTTT. Translating gives CASSRTSGRAIGELFF.

This clone was picked up one time. The V call is TRBV5-1, the J call TRBJ1-2, with D possibly matching TRBD1 (5 bases). Between the trimmed V and J ends, which lost 1 base and 7 bases, there was a span of 14 bases. This CDR3 contains 14 residues. The germline CDR1 and CDR2 sequences are SGHRS and YFSETQ. The CDR3 DNA follows: TGCGCCAGCAGCTTGTCGGCGGGGCTGAGTGGCTACACCTTC. This codes for CASSLSAGLSGYTF.

The chain links TRBV24-1 to TRBJ2-2; TRBD1 aligns across 7 bases. CDR1 is KGHDR, CDR2 SFDVKD, per germline. V shed 2 bases and J 5 bases; nucleotides not matched to a gene: 10. The CDR3 covers 17 residues. CDR3 residues: CATSDSPGQRSTGELFF. CDR3 coding DNA: TGTGCCACCAGTGATTCCCCGGGACAGAGATCGACCGGGGAGCTGTTTTTT.

The CDR3 protein is CASSLAGVDTETQYF. The CDR3 nucleotides are TGTGCCAGCAGCTTGGCAGGGGTTGATACGGAGACCCAGTACTTC. The chain carries TRBV5-6 and TRBJ2-5, with D possibly being TRBD1 (6 bases). The germline CDR1 and CDR2 sequences are SGHDT and YYEEEE. The CDR3 sequence is 15 residues long. With 0 bases removed from V and 5 bases from J, the gap between germline ends came to 14 bases.

This chain joins TRBV2 and TRBJ2-1; TRBD2 matches at 9 bases. The CDR3 is 16 residues long. The V segment lost 5 bases and the J segment 6 bases; nucleotides outside the gene matches: 11. The V gene's germline CDR1 is SNHLY and CDR2 FYNNEI. CDR3 DNA: TGTGCCAGCAGTTTTCCCACAGCGGGGGGATCCAATGAGCAGTTCTTC. Its translation is CASSFPTAGGSNEQFF. Full variable domain (missing parts from reference TRBV2 and TRBJ2-1): EPEVTQTPSHQVTQMGQEVILRCVPISNHLYFYWYRQILGQKVEFLVSFYNNEISEKSEIFDDQFSVERPDGSNFTLKIRSTKLEDSAMYFCASSFPTAGGSNEQFFGPGTRLTVL.

The chain has TRBV19 and TRBJ2-2, with 7 bases identical to TRBD1. The CDR3 runs 15 residues. Per the germline V gene, CDR1 is LNHDA and CDR2 is SQIVND (reference sequence). Unmatched junction bases numbered 3, after V lost 5 bases and J lost 0 bases. The CDR3 is CASSLQGTNTGELFF. The DNA for the CDR3 is TGTGCCAGTAGTCTACAGGGGACGAACACCGGGGAGCTGTTTTTT.

The chain has TRBV6-5 and TRBJ2-7; D ambiguous. This CDR3 region has 13 residues. V was pared by 6 bases and J by 2 bases, with 11 bases between. Germline lookup yields CDR1 MNHEY and CDR2 SVGAGI. As DNA, the CDR3 is TGTGCCAGCAGGGCGCAGGTAACCTACGAGCAGTACTTC. This codes for CASRAQVTYEQYF.

The chain links TRBV27 to TRBJ2-1, with a tentative D call TRBD2 (6 bases). This CDR3 contains 17 residues. V lost 5 bases to trimming and J lost 4 bases, with 21 bases between them. In germline, CDR1 is MNHEY, CDR2 SMNVEV (reference sequence). The CDR3 region is CASSRTSAGTRYNEQFF. The CDR3 DNA is TGTGCCAGCAGTCGCACCTCTGCGGGGACCCGATACAATGAGCAGTTCTTC.

Turning to this clone: The junction differs from germline at one of its ends, possibly a read error. The chain is built from TRBV15 and TRBJ1-1, with a possible D match to TRBD1 (6 bases). CDR1 and CDR2 from the germline V gene are LNHNV and YYDKDF (reference sequence). This CDR3 contains 16 residues. The CDR3 here is CATSRDGKRGNTEAFF. The CDR3 DNA follows: TGTGCCACCAGCAGAGATGGAAAGAGGGGGAACACCGAAGCTTTCTTT.

The chain combines TRBV18 with TRBJ1-4, with 7 bases matching TRBD1. Losses at the gene ends were 4 bases for V and 4 bases for J; bases not matched to a gene: 6. Germline V gene lookup returns CDR1 KGHSH and CDR2 LQKENI. The CDR3 consists of 15 residues. In DNA form, the CDR3 reads TGTGCCAGCTCACTCACAGGGGCAAATAATGAAAAACTGTTTTTT. This encodes CASSLTGANNEKLFF.